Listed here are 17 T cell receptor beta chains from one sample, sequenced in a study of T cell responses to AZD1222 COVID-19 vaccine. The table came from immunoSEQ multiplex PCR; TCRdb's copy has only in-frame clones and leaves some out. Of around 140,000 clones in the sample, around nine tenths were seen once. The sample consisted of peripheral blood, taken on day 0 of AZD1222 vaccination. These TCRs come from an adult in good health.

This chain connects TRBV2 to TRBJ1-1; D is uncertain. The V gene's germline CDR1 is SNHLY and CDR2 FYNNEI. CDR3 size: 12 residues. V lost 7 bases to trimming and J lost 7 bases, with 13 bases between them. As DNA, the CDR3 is TGTGCCAGCACCGGTTTTCGGGTTGAAGCTTTCTTT. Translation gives CASTGFRVEAFF.

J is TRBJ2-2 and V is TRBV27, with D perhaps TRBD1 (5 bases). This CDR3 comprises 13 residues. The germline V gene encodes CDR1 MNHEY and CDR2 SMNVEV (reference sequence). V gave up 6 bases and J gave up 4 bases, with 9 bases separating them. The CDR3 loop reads CASSRQPTGELFF. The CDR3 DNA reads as TGTGCCAGCAGCAGACAGCCCACCGGGGAGCTGTTTTTT.

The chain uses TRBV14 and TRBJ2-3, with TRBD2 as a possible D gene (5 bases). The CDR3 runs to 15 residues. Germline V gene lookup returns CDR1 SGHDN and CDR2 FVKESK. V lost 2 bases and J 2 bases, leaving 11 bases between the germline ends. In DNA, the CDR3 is TGTGCCAGCAGCCAATTTCCGGGGTTCACAGATACGCAGTATTTT. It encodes CASSQFPGFTDTQYF.

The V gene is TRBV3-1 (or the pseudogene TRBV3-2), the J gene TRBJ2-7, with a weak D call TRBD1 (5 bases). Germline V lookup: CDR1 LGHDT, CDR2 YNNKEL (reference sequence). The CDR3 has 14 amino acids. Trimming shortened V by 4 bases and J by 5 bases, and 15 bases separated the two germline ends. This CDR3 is CASSPGQGHHEQYF. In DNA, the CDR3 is TGTGCCAGCAGCCCCGGACAAGGTCACCACGAGCAGTACTTC.

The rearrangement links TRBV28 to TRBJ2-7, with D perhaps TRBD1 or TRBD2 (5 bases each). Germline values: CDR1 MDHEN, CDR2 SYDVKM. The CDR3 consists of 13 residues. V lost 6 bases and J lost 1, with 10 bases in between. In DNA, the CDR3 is TGTGCCAGCAGCCGGGGACGGTCCTACGAGCAGTACTTC. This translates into CASSRGRSYEQYF. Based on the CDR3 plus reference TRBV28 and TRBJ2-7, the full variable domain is DVKVTQSSRYLVKRTGEKVFLECVQDMDHENMFWYRQDPGLGLRLIYFSYDVKMKEKGDIPEGYSVSREKKERFSLILESASTNQTSMYLCASSRGRSYEQYFGPGTRLTVT.

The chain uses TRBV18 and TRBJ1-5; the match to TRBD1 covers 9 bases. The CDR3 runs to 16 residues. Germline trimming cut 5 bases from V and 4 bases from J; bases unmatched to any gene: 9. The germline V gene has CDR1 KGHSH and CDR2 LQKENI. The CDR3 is CASSAKTGTGNQPQHF. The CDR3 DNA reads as TGTGCCAGCTCAGCAAAGACCGGGACAGGGAATCAGCCCCAGCATTTT.

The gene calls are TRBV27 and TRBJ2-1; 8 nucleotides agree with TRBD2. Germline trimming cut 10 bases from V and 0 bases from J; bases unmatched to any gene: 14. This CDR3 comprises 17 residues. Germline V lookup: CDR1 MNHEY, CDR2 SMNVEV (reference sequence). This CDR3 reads CATAPRGSGISYNEQFF. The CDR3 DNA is TGTGCCACCGCCCCCCGTGGTAGCGGGATCTCCTACAATGAGCAGTTCTTC.

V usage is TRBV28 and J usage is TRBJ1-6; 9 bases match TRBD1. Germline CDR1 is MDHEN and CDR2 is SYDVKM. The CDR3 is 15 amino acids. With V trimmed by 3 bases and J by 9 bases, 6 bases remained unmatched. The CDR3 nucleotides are TGTGCCAGCAGTTTCCGGGACAGGGCGGGTTCACCCCTCCACTTT. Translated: CASSFRDRAGSPLHF.

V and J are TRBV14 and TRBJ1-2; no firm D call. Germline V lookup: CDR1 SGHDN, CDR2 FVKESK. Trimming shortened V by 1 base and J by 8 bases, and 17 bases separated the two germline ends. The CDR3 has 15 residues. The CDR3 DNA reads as TGTGCCAGCAGCCAAGTAGCTTCGGCCTATAAAGGCTACACCTTC. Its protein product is CASSQVASAYKGYTF.

CDR3 protein: CATSDSVQGSSYNEQFF. In DNA form, the CDR3 reads TGTGCCACCAGTGATTCGGTACAGGGTAGCTCCTACAATGAGCAGTTCTTC. The rearrangement links TRBV24-1 to TRBJ2-1; possible D gene TRBD1, 6 bases. Trimming removed 2 bases from V and 0 bases from J, with 13 bases in between. This CDR3 region has 17 residues. The V gene's germline CDR1 is KGHDR and CDR2 SFDVKD.

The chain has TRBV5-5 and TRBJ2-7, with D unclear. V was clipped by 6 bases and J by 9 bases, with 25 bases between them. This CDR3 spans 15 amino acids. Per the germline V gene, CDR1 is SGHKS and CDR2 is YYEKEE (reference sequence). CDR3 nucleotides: TGTGCCAGCAAACAACATGCCGTGCTCCAACCTCGGCAGTACTTC. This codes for CASKQHAVLQPRQYF.

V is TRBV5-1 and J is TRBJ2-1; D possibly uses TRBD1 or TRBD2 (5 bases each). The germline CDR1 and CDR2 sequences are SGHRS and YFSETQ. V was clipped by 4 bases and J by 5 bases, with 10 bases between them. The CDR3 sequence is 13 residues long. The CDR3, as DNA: TGCGCCAGCAGCACGGGACGAAACAATGAGCAGTTCTTC. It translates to CASSTGRNNEQFF.

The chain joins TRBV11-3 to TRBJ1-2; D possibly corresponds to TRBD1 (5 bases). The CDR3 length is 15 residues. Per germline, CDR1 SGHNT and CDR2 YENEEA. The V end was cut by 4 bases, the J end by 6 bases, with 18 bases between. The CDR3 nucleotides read TGTGCCAGCAGCTACGGGGGTCAATTCAAGGATGGCTACACCTTC. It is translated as CASSYGGQFKDGYTF.

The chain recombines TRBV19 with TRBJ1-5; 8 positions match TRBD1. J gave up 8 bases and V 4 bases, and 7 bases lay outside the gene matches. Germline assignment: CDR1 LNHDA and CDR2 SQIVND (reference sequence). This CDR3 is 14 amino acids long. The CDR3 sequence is CASSRTGKREPQHF. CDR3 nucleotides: TGTGCCAGTAGTAGGACAGGGAAGAGGGAGCCCCAGCATTTT.

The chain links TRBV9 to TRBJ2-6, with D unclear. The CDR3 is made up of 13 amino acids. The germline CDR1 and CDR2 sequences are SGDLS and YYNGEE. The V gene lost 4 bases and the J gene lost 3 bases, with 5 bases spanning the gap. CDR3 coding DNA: TGTGCCAGCAGCTCTGGTGGGGCCAACGTCCTGACTTTC. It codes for CASSSGGANVLTF.

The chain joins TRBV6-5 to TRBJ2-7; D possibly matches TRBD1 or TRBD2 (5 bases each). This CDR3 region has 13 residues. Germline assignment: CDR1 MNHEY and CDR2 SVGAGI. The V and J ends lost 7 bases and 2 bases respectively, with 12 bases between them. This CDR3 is CASTPGQTYEQYF. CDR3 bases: TGTGCCAGCACGCCGGGGCAGACCTACGAGCAGTACTTC.

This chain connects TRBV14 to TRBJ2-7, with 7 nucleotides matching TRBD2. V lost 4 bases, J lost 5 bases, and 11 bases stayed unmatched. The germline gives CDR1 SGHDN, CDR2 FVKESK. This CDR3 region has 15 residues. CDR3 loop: CASSLGGGRRNEQYF. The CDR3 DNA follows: TGTGCCAGCAGCCTAGGCGGGGGACGGAGGAACGAGCAGTACTTC.